This T cell receptor beta chain originates from a study of OX40 agonist ivuxolimab in advanced cancers. In the study overall: Ivuxolimab was administered intravenously to patients at 0.01 to 10 mg/kg every 2 weeks.

The protocol was immunoSEQ multiplex PCR, while the TCRdb copy is restricted to in-frame clones and leaves out a portion. The top ten clones hold around 7.4% of a sample with tens of thousands of clones, about 87% of them seen once. The CDR3 is made up of 15 amino acids. The V gene's germline CDR1 is MNHEY and CDR2 SMNVEV (reference sequence). With V trimmed by 5 bases and J by 2 bases, 8 bases remained unmatched. The origin of this receptor is an adult with an advanced solid tumor such as melanoma, head and neck, liver or kidney cancer. The rearrangement uses TRBV27 and TRBJ2-7; 8 nucleotides agree with TRBD1. The sample was CD4+ or CD8+ T cells sorted from blood, taken in a trial of the OX40 agonist ivuxolimab. The CDR3 sequence: CASSGNGQGPYEQYF. The CDR3 DNA reads as TGTGCCAGCAGTGGAAATGGACAGGGTCCCTACGAGCAGTACTTC.